This passage covers 29 T cell receptor beta chains from one sample sequenced in a study of blood T cells in healthy people across ages. The second PCR ran about 6 to 11 cycles with a sample-barcoded 5' primer and J-beta primers. TCRdb itself ran the 5' RACE reads through MiXCR, one entry per CDR3 protein. The data contain about 1.8 million distinct CDR3 sequences, around half of them seen just once; the ten biggest clones take up approximately 2%. The sequenced sample was blood. These receptors all come from a woman in her forties in good health.

This clonotype was counted between two and nine times. The chain carries TRBV6-2 or TRBV6-3 and TRBJ2-1; the D is unclear. The germline V gene encodes CDR1 MNHEY and CDR2 SVGEGT. Trimming removed 7 bases at V and 15 bases at J, with 19 bases between. This CDR3 spans 12 amino acids. The CDR3 here is CASTHSGPRAFF. Here the CDR3 DNA reads TGTGCCAGCACCCATTCCGGACCCCGGGCGTTCTTC.

The J gene is TRBJ2-1, the V gene TRBV12-3 or TRBV12-4, with D perhaps given as TRBD1 or TRBD2 (5 bases each). V lost 10 bases to trimming and J lost 6 bases, with 19 bases between them. The CDR3 has 14 amino acids. The chain's CDR3 is CATFRGSNFNEQFF. CDR3 bases: TGTGCCACATTCCGGGGCTCCAATTTCAATGAGCAGTTCTTC.

This clonotype was counted only a few times. The chain employs TRBV5-1 and TRBJ2-4, with D possibly TRBD1 on 6 matching bases. Looked up from germline, CDR1 is SGHRS and CDR2 is YFSETQ. The CDR3 consists of 16 residues. Trimming took off 4 bases at V and 0 bases at J, with 14 bases between the two ends. The CDR3 reads CASSSRGELAKNIQYF. The CDR3 DNA sequence: TGCGCCAGCAGCAGCAGGGGTGAACTAGCCAAAAACATTCAGTACTTC.

The V and J genes are TRBV12-3 or TRBV12-4 and TRBJ2-1; 8 bases fit TRBD1. CDR3 length: 15 residues. With 5 bases clipped from V and 5 bases from J, the junction kept 8 bases outside the gene matches. CDR3 coding DNA: TGTGCCAGCAGTCCTGACAGGGGACCCAACAATGAGCAGTTCTTC. Amino acids: CASSPDRGPNNEQFF.

The genes are TRBV25-1 and TRBJ1-2, with a weak D call TRBD1 (5 bases). There are 13 residues in the CDR3. V dropped 4 bases and J dropped 5 bases, with 11 bases sitting between them. Germline-derived CDR1 and CDR2 are MGHDK and SYGVNS. The CDR3 DNA sequence: TGTGCCAGCAGTGGGGGGGGGACGTATGGCTACACCTTC. Amino acid sequence: CASSGGGTYGYTF.

This clonotype was observed a handful of times. The V and J genes are TRBV27 and TRBJ1-5; no firm D call. The CDR3 spans 15 residues. Trimming removed 0 bases at V and 1 base at J, with 7 bases between. The germline V gene has CDR1 MNHEY and CDR2 SMNVEV (reference sequence). The DNA for the CDR3 is TGTGCCAGCAGTTTATCTGTTGGGAGCAATCAGCCCCAGCATTTT. Residues: CASSLSVGSNQPQHF.

The chain has TRBV13 and TRBJ1-2, with 8 bases identical to TRBD1. The germline gives CDR1 PRHDT, CDR2 FYEKMQ (reference sequence). The CDR3 extends over 14 amino acids. The V segment lost 5 bases and the J segment 7 bases; nucleotides outside the gene matches: 9. CDR3 residues: CASSVAQGGSGYTF. As DNA, the CDR3 is TGTGCCAGCAGCGTAGCACAGGGGGGGTCTGGCTACACCTTC.

A few counts support this clonotype. The chain carries TRBV4-1 and TRBJ1-4; no definite D call. Looked up from germline, CDR1 is MGHRA and CDR2 is YSYEKL. V shed 0 bases and J shed 6 bases, with 14 bases lying between them. This CDR3 contains 16 residues. This CDR3 is CASSQEVTAWDEKLFF. CDR3 bases: TGCGCCAGCAGCCAAGAAGTAACAGCTTGGGATGAAAAACTGTTTTTT.

This clonotype was found many times. The rearrangement joins TRBV28 to TRBJ1-2; D is undetermined. The germline V and J ends were trimmed by 3 bases and 5 bases, with 22 bases remaining between them. Per germline, CDR1 MDHEN and CDR2 SYDVKM. This CDR3 contains 17 residues. CDR3 sequence (DNA): TGTGCCAGCAGTTTGGCTGCAAAGCCGCTTTTGGGGTATGGCTACACCTTC. Its protein product is CASSLAAKPLLGYGYTF.

The J gene is TRBJ1-2, the V gene TRBV5-1; 7 nucleotides align to TRBD1. V shed 2 bases and J 7 bases; nucleotides not matched to a gene: 8. The germline gives CDR1 SGHRS, CDR2 YFSETQ. The CDR3 loop spans 14 amino acids. CDR3 in amino acids: CASSFGAGGVGYTF. The CDR3 DNA reads as TGCGCCAGCAGCTTTGGGGCAGGGGGAGTTGGCTACACCTTC.

This clonotype was picked up a small number of times. The chain recombines TRBV4-3 with TRBJ2-5, with D possibly being TRBD1 or TRBD2 (5 bases each). The V and J ends lost 4 bases and 5 bases respectively, with 26 bases between them. This CDR3 contains 18 residues. Per the germline V gene, CDR1 is LGHNA and CDR2 is YSLEER. The DNA of the CDR3 is TGCGCCAGCAGCCCCGCGAGCAAGATCGAGCCAGGGACGGAGACCCAGTACTTC. Protein: CASSPASKIEPGTETQYF.

CDR3 in DNA: TGTGCCGTAGGACCTTTCTATGGCTACACCTTC. Translating it yields CAVGPFYGYTF. This chain links TRBV28 with TRBJ1-2; unclear D gene. Germline CDR1 reads MDHEN; CDR2 reads SYDVKM. CDR3 size: 11 residues. V was clipped by 11 bases and J by 4 bases, with 11 bases between them.

The chain links TRBV29-1 to TRBJ1-2; D remains unclear. This CDR3 is built from 16 residues. The ends were cut back, 8 bases at V and 2 bases at J, with 24 bases in the middle. CDR1 is SQVTM, CDR2 ANQGSEA, per germline. The CDR3 loop reads CSIGSAGTSLNYGYTF. In nucleotides, the CDR3 is TGCAGCATTGGGTCGGCCGGCACATCCCTAAACTATGGCTACACCTTC.

This clonotype turned up a few times. CDR3 nucleotides: TGTGCCAGCAGCAAAAATAGGGGGGAGACCCAGTACTTC. Translated, it gives CASSKNRGETQYF. V and J are TRBV21-1 and TRBJ2-5; the table names TRBD1, a call not compared with the DNA. TRBV21-1 is a listed pseudogene. The CDR3 sequence is 13 residues long.

This CDR3 reads CSAKETGDPNQPQHF. As DNA, the CDR3 is TGCAGTGCTAAAGAGACAGGGGATCCCAATCAGCCCCAGCATTTT. The gene calls are TRBV20-1 and TRBJ1-5, with 8 bases identical to TRBD1. CDR1 and CDR2 (germline): DFQATT, SNEGSKA (reference sequence). V trimming: 4 bases; J trimming: 3 bases; junction bases outside the gene matches: 8. The CDR3 is 15 amino acids.

This clonotype was detected a few times. This chain uses TRBV7-8 with TRBJ1-1; D unclear. The CDR3 extends over 15 amino acids. Germline loops: CDR1 SGHVS, CDR2 FQNEAQ. Trimming shortened V by 1 base and J by 6 bases, and 15 bases separated the two germline ends. The CDR3 nucleotides are TGTGCCAGCAGCTTAGACGGAACAGCCGTTTCTGAAGCTTTCTTT. Amino acid sequence: CASSLDGTAVSEAFF.

This clonotype has just a few counts. V usage is TRBV5-1 and J usage is TRBJ2-7; D assignment may be TRBD1 or TRBD2 (5 bases each). V gave up 4 bases and J gave up 2 bases, with 16 bases separating them. CDR1 and CDR2 (germline): SGHRS, YFSETQ. The CDR3 totals 15 residues. CDR3 region: CASSRDEGRTYEQYF. In nucleotides, the CDR3 is TGCGCCAGCAGCCGGGACGAGGGACGTACCTACGAGCAGTACTTC.

There are a few counts of this clonotype. The V and J genes are TRBV20-1 and TRBJ1-2, with D unclear. Trimming left V 4 bases short and J 4 bases short, with 16 bases between. The germline gives CDR1 DFQATT, CDR2 SNEGSKA (reference sequence). The CDR3 extends over 14 amino acids. DNA of the CDR3: TGCAGTGCTATCAGTAGGAGGGCTGGCTATGGCTACACCTTC. This encodes CSAISRRAGYGYTF.

The chain uses TRBV6-5 and TRBJ2-4, with 8 positions matching TRBD2. The CDR3 covers 17 residues. CDR1 and CDR2 (germline): MNHEY, SVGAGI. The V segment lost 4 bases and the J segment 0 bases; nucleotides outside the gene matches: 8. The CDR3 is CASSSTSEGLAKNIQYF. The CDR3, as DNA: TGTGCCAGCAGTTCGACTAGCGAGGGCCTAGCCAAAAACATTCAGTACTTC.

The rearrangement links TRBV7-2 to TRBJ2-1; D is unclear. Germline-derived CDR1 and CDR2 are SGHTA and FQGNSA. V was shortened by 5 bases and J by 4 bases, with 12 bases between the two germline ends. This CDR3 has 14 amino acids. The CDR3 nucleotides are TGTGCCAGCAGCCCCAGATCGATTTACAATGAGCAGTTCTTC. Protein product: CASSPRSIYNEQFF.

J is TRBJ2-7 and V is TRBV20-1, with 9 nucleotides matching TRBD1. The CDR3 sequence is 15 residues long. From germline, CDR1 is DFQATT and CDR2 SNEGSKA (reference sequence). The V segment lost 4 bases and the J segment 2 bases; nucleotides outside the gene matches: 9. CDR3 amino acids: CSAKGSGQGPYEQYF. In DNA, the CDR3 is TGCAGTGCTAAGGGGAGTGGACAGGGGCCCTACGAGCAGTACTTC.

This clonotype appeared a few times. The chain couples TRBV7-2 to TRBJ2-7; D not resolved. This CDR3 region has 14 residues. Germline CDR1 reads SGHTA; CDR2 reads FQGNSA. The V and J ends lost 5 bases and 2 bases respectively, with 13 bases between them. CDR3 nucleotides: TGTGCCAGCAGCCCCTCGTCGGACCCCTACGAGCAGTACTTC. Protein product: CASSPSSDPYEQYF. Combining the CDR3 with reference TRBV7-2 and TRBJ2-7 gives the whole variable domain GAGVSQSPSNKVTEKGKDVELRCDPISGHTALYWYRQSLGQGLEFLIYFQGNSAPDKSGLPSDRFSAERTGGSVSTLTIQRTQQEDSAVYLCASSPSSDPYEQYFGPGTRLTVT.

The sample holds a few counts of this clonotype. This rearrangement joins TRBV5-1 to TRBJ2-1; D unresolved. The CDR3 runs to 13 residues. Deletions cut 0 bases from V and 8 bases from J, with 9 bases between. Germline CDR1 SGHRS, CDR2 YFSETQ. CDR3 nucleotides: TGCGCCAGCAGCTTGGCCACGGTGTATGAGCAGTTCTTC. This encodes CASSLATVYEQFF.

In its sample, this clonotype was seen once. The chain employs TRBV6-2 or TRBV6-3 and TRBJ2-5; TRBD1 aligns across 9 bases. CDR1 is MNHEY, CDR2 SVGEGT, per germline. The J segment lost 5 bases and the V segment lost 6 bases, leaving 13 bases of the junction unmatched. This CDR3 comprises 16 residues. In DNA, the CDR3 is TGTGCCAGCAGCTTTTCTCGGACAGGGGAGTGGGAGACCCAGTACTTC. This encodes CASSFSRTGEWETQYF.

In this sample, this clonotype turned up a few times. The V and J genes are TRBV20-1 and TRBJ2-7; D may match TRBD1 or TRBD2 (5 bases each). Germline V lookup: CDR1 DFQATT, CDR2 SNEGSKA (reference sequence). The CDR3 length is 12 residues. Trimming stripped 5 bases from V and 3 bases from J, with 11 bases between. The CDR3 is CSAAQGDYEQYF. In DNA form, the CDR3 reads TGCAGTGCTGCCCAGGGAGACTACGAGCAGTACTTC.

A few counts support this clonotype. The chain recombines TRBV20-1 with TRBJ2-5; TRBD2 matches at 7 bases. The CDR3 extends over 14 amino acids. V shed 3 bases, J shed 3 bases, and the junction held 7 bases outside the gene matches. Germline V gene sequence: CDR1 DFQATT, CDR2 SNEGSKA (reference sequence). DNA for the CDR3: TGCAGTGCTAGCAGCGGGGAAGTTGAAGAGACCCAGTACTTC. It translates to CSASSGEVEETQYF.

This clonotype was seen only once. The CDR3 here is CASHRAGQYTDTQYF. In DNA, the CDR3 is TGTGCCAGCCACCGCGCGGGGCAATACACAGATACGCAGTATTTT. The genes are TRBV28 and TRBJ2-3, with D possibly being TRBD2 (6 bases). The CDR3 has 15 amino acids. In germline, CDR1 is MDHEN, CDR2 SYDVKM. Trimming removed 8 bases from V and 2 bases from J, with 17 bases in between. Complete variable domain (other parts from reference TRBV28 and TRBJ2-3): DVKVTQSSRYLVKRTGEKVFLECVQDMDHENMFWYRQDPGLGLRLIYFSYDVKMKEKGDIPEGYSVSREKKERFSLILESASTNQTSMYLCASHRAGQYTDTQYFGPGTRLTVL.

This clonotype came up once. The V gene is TRBV3-1, the J gene TRBJ2-3; tentatively, D is TRBD2 (5 bases). The germline V gene encodes CDR1 LGHDT and CDR2 YNNKEL (reference sequence). This CDR3 contains 15 residues. Between the trimmed V and J ends, which lost 3 bases and 1 base, there was a span of 11 bases. CDR3 nucleotides: TGTGCCAGCAGCCATCCCAAGGGAGGCACAGATACGCAGTATTTT. It translates to CASSHPKGGTDTQYF.

The chain recombines TRBV20-1 with TRBJ2-4; D remains ambiguous. From germline, CDR1 is DFQATT and CDR2 SNEGSKA (reference sequence). The length of the CDR3 is 16 residues. V lost 2 bases and J lost 2, with 16 bases in between. The CDR3 DNA sequence: TGCAGTGCTAGACCGCCTCTTGGTTTGTCCAAAAACATTCAGTACTTC. Protein: CSARPPLGLSKNIQYF.